The rows below give T cell receptor beta chains drawn from one sample of a study of T cell responses to AZD1222 COVID-19 vaccine. The table came from immunoSEQ multiplex PCR; TCRdb's copy has only in-frame clones and leaves some out. There are 160,000 or so clones in the sample; just under 90% occur only once, and roughly 4.3% lies in the top ten. The sequenced sample was peripheral blood, obtained 28 days after the second dose of the MenACWY control vaccine. Receptors were obtained from an adult who received the MenACWY meningococcal vaccine as a control. The CDR3 runs from the conserved cysteine through the conserved F or W.

V gene,J gene,CDR3 protein
TRBV5-4,TRBJ2-3,CASSLVTETDTQYF
TRBV28,TRBJ1-4,CASRPDRGANEKLFF
TRBV5-1,TRBJ2-1,CASSSHLAGGPANEQFF
TRBV2,TRBJ2-3,CASSEQTDTQYF
TRBV7-2,TRBJ2-2,CASSLALTSGLNTGELFF
TRBV7-2,TRBJ1-6,CASSLLQGANSPLHF
TRBV11-3,TRBJ2-2,CASSLSFDGTGELFF
TRBV10-3,TRBJ2-1,CAITDEEGQGHNEQFF
TRBV3-1/TRBV3-2,TRBJ1-2,CASSQETGLGGYTF
TRBV25-1,TRBJ1-1,CASSDFLTPNTEAFF
TRBV27,TRBJ1-1,CASSASGIILRGTEAFF
TRBV30,TRBJ2-1,CAWSVRTIYNEQFF
TRBV5-1,TRBJ2-7,CASSPTGSLPYEQYF
TRBV24-1,TRBJ2-1,CATRQTGTDNEQFF
TRBV5-1,TRBJ2-5,CASSYRRMETQYF
TRBV7-8,TRBJ1-6,CASSLGLSASISPLHF
TRBV5-1,TRBJ1-4,CASSLSGTGAEKLFF
TRBV28,TRBJ2-5,CATLIQETQYF
TRBV6-2/TRBV6-3,TRBJ2-5,CASSDPGSQETQYF
TRBV28,TRBJ2-7,CASSLGASGSSYEQYF
TRBV27,TRBJ2-5,CATSKGGRQETQYF
TRBV30,TRBJ2-2,CAWSKGDGRTGELFF
TRBV14,TRBJ1-5,CASSPGTSPSSQHF
TRBV28,TRBJ1-1,CASSLPQTTEAFF
TRBV13,TRBJ2-6,CASSSGTGGYTGANVLTF
TRBV30,TRBJ2-2,CAWRDGANTGELFF
TRBV6-5,TRBJ1-5,CASNSNQPQHF
TRBV28,TRBJ2-6,CASSLWGSGANVLTF
TRBV4-2,TRBJ1-2,CASSQGTGIDGYTF
TRBV7-2,TRBJ1-5,CASSLVRGDGQPQHF
TRBV6-5,TRBJ2-1,CASTPIWGYNEQFF
TRBV19,TRBJ2-3,CASRVGQGVTDTQYF
TRBV6-1,TRBJ2-3,CASSETSGIDTQYF
TRBV3-1/TRBV3-2,TRBJ2-1,CASSQLGGAGPNEQFF
TRBV27,TRBJ1-5,CASSFGTGGDQPQHF
TRBV12-5,TRBJ1-2,CASGLWGAPWGGYTF
TRBV29-1,TRBJ2-7,CSVRGQGAYYEQYF